This passage covers 27 T cell receptor beta chains from one sample sequenced in a study of Ad26.COV2.S vaccination and SARS-CoV-2 variants. Method: immunoSEQ multiplex PCR; TCRdb's copy keeps in-frame clones and lacks some. The data contain under 550,000 clones, over 75% of them singletons. This sample's treatment: 15 to 20 received Ad26.COV2.S at low or high dose, single or two shots; 5 received placebo; per-sample allocation not given. Material that was analyzed had been drawn on day 63 after the first vaccine or placebo injection. This specimen was peripheral blood, taken in a trial of Ad26.COV2.S vaccine versus placebo. These receptors all stem from a person between 18 and 65 years old who received the Ad26.COV2.S COVID-19 vaccine or a placebo.

The chain joins TRBV6-2 or TRBV6-3 to TRBJ1-2; D unresolved. Germline V gene data show CDR1 as MNHEY and CDR2 as SVGEGT. The V and J ends lost 8 bases and 8 bases respectively, with 18 bases between them. This CDR3 spans 13 amino acids. The CDR3 reads CASRLGLIAGYTF. CDR3 DNA sequence: TGTGCCAGCCGCCTCGGGTTGATTGCCGGCTACACCTTC.

The chain has TRBV4-1 and TRBJ2-1; 7 bases map to TRBD2. Germline V gene data show CDR1 as MGHRA and CDR2 as YSYEKL. CDR3 length: 13 residues. Trimming cost V 4 bases and J 8 bases; bases outside gene matches: 5. CDR3 DNA: TGCGCCAGCAGCCTGGGGGGGGTCGATGAGCAGTTCTTC. This sequence encodes CASSLGGVDEQFF.

By share, this clone ranks as medium-sized. The genes are TRBV6-5 and TRBJ1-5; D remains unclear. The CDR3 has 14 amino acids. Germline-derived CDR1 and CDR2 are MNHEY and SVGAGI. Deletions cut 5 bases from V and 6 bases from J, with 14 bases between. CDR3 nucleotides: TGTGCCAGCAGTCGAAGGCCCTGGGGTCAGCCCCAGCATTTT. As protein: CASSRRPWGQPQHF.

This chain links TRBV5-1 with TRBJ2-2; 7 bases align to TRBD2. The CDR3 sequence is 16 residues long. Germline V lookup: CDR1 SGHRS, CDR2 YFSETQ. The ends lost 1 base at V and 1 base at J; junction bases unmatched: 4. The CDR3 DNA is TGCGCCAGCAGCTTGAGAGGACTAGGGAACACCGGGGAGCTGTTTTTT. Protein sequence: CASSLRGLGNTGELFF.

V gene TRBV2 combines with J gene TRBJ2-2; unclear D gene. The CDR3 consists of 16 residues. V was clipped by 0 bases and J by 1 base, with 9 bases between them. Germline CDR1 reads SNHLY; CDR2 reads FYNNEI. The CDR3 reads CASSEAHFLNTGELFF. DNA for the CDR3: TGTGCCAGCAGTGAAGCGCACTTCTTGAACACCGGGGAGCTGTTTTTT.

The V call is TRBV6-6, the J call TRBJ2-7; 7 positions match TRBD1. Germline CDR1 is MNHNY and CDR2 is SVGAGI (reference sequence). The CDR3 runs to 16 residues. The J segment lost 5 bases and the V segment lost 7 bases, leaving 17 bases of the junction unmatched. Here the CDR3 reads CASKRERQGWAHEQYF. CDR3 in DNA: TGTGCCAGCAAGAGGGAAAGACAGGGATGGGCCCACGAGCAGTACTTC.

This chain connects TRBV19 to TRBJ1-1; 8 nucleotides agree with TRBD1. This CDR3 is 15 amino acids long. V shed 4 bases, J shed 5 bases, and the junction held 9 bases outside the gene matches. Germline V gives CDR1 LNHDA, CDR2 SQIVND (reference sequence). The CDR3 here is CASSKDRGGLTEAFF. In DNA, the CDR3 is TGTGCCAGTAGTAAAGACAGGGGAGGGCTTACTGAAGCTTTCTTT. Supplemented by reference TRBV19 and TRBJ1-1, the full variable domain reads DGGITQSPKYLFRKEGQNVTLSCEQNLNHDAMYWYRQDPGQGLRLIYYSQIVNDFQKGDIAEGYSVSREKKESFPLTVTSAQKNPTAFYLCASSKDRGGLTEAFFGQGTRLTVV.

The chain joins TRBV7-9 to TRBJ2-6; unclear D gene. From germline, CDR1 is SEHNR and CDR2 FQNEAQ (reference sequence). The CDR3 contains 14 residues. V was clipped by 5 bases and J by 2 bases, with 7 bases between them. CDR3 protein: CASSRKTGANVLTF. The CDR3 nucleotides are TGTGCCAGCAGCCGCAAAACTGGGGCCAACGTCCTGACTTTC.

This chain connects TRBV18 to TRBJ2-2; D might be TRBD1 (6 bases). This CDR3 is 16 amino acids long. Trimming stripped 3 bases from V and 3 bases from J, with 14 bases between. CDR1 is KGHSH and CDR2 is LQKENI in the germline V gene. The DNA for the CDR3 is TGTGCCAGCTCACCCTACGCAGGGGCAGACACCGGGGAGCTGTTTTTT. Residues: CASSPYAGADTGELFF.

The CDR3 nucleotides read TGTGCCAGCAGCCCTACTAGCGGGCCGACCTACGAGCAGTACTTC. Amino acids: CASSPTSGPTYEQYF. The chain employs TRBV9 and TRBJ2-7; 9 bases are shared with TRBD2. The CDR3 is made up of 15 amino acids. Losses at the gene ends were 4 bases for V and 2 bases for J; bases not matched to a gene: 7. The V gene's germline CDR1 is SGDLS and CDR2 YYNGEE.

The chain combines TRBV25-1 with TRBJ2-7; no definite D call. CDR1 is MGHDK and CDR2 is SYGVNS in the germline V gene. Trimming cost V 7 bases and J 0 bases, with 16 bases left between them. This CDR3 has 15 amino acids. The CDR3 is CASTPGLFSSYEQYF. The CDR3 nucleotides are TGTGCCAGCACCCCCGGGTTATTTAGCTCCTACGAGCAGTACTTC.

V usage is TRBV2 and J usage is TRBJ2-7; D is undetermined. The germline V gene encodes CDR1 SNHLY and CDR2 FYNNEI. The CDR3 sequence is 14 residues long. With 6 bases removed from V and 3 bases from J, the gap between germline ends came to 15 bases. CDR3: CASSPLYRLYEQYF. The CDR3 DNA is TGTGCCAGCAGCCCCCTGTACCGCCTCTACGAGCAGTACTTC.

The chain employs TRBV29-1 and TRBJ2-1; no firm D call. The CDR3 runs 15 residues. From germline, CDR1 is SQVTM and CDR2 ANQGSEA. Deletions cut 3 bases from V and 0 bases from J, with 12 bases between. The CDR3 nucleotides are TGCAGCGTTGATGGCCAAGGAAGCTCCTACAATGAGCAGTTCTTC. Encoded protein: CSVDGQGSSYNEQFF.

This clone was counted once. This rearrangement joins TRBV13 to TRBJ1-1; 9 bases fit TRBD1. The germline CDR1 and CDR2 sequences are PRHDT and FYEKMQ (reference sequence). The length of the CDR3 is 12 residues. V trimming: 5 bases; J trimming: 7 bases; junction bases outside the gene matches: 2. Written as DNA, the CDR3 is TGTGCCAGCAGCCTGGGACAGGGTGAAGCTTTCTTT. This encodes CASSLGQGEAFF.

This clone was seen only once. The CDR3, as DNA: TGCAGCGTTGAATCGGCGGGTACGACAGATCAGCCCCAGCATTTT. It codes for CSVESAGTTDQPQHF. The V call is TRBV29-1, the J call TRBJ1-5; tentatively, D is TRBD1 (5 bases). The V and J ends lost 2 bases and 5 bases respectively, with 16 bases between them. CDR1 SQVTM and CDR2 ANQGSEA come from the germline V gene. This CDR3 is built from 15 residues.

The chain carries TRBV5-4 and TRBJ2-6; D is undetermined. The CDR3 totals 18 residues. Trimming removed 2 bases at V and 4 bases at J, with 19 bases between. Germline CDR1 SGHNT, CDR2 YYREEE (reference sequence). Here the CDR3 reads CASSFELAKKAGANVLTF. The CDR3 DNA is TGTGCCAGCAGCTTTGAACTCGCAAAAAAGGCCGGGGCCAACGTCCTGACTTTC.

The chain uses TRBV6-6 and TRBJ1-1; a weak D match, TRBD1 (5 bases). The germline V gene has CDR1 MNHNY and CDR2 SVGAGI (reference sequence). Trimming took off 6 bases at V and 7 bases at J, with 15 bases between the two ends. CDR3 length: 13 residues. DNA for the CDR3: TGTGCCAGCAGCCCCGGGGCAGGAGTTGAAGCTTTCTTT. Translating it yields CASSPGAGVEAFF.

The chain recombines TRBV10-3 with TRBJ2-7; D is possibly TRBD1 (6 bases). Germline-derived CDR1 and CDR2 are ENHRY and SYGVKD. Trimming took 3 bases from V and 6 from J, leaving 12 bases between them. The CDR3 is 13 residues long. The CDR3 sequence is CAISDGGAGEQYF. The CDR3 region has the DNA TGTGCCATCAGTGATGGGGGCGCGGGCGAGCAGTACTTC.

The chain is built from TRBV30 and TRBJ2-1; D not resolved. CDR1 GTSNPN and CDR2 SVGIG come from the germline V gene (reference sequence). The CDR3 runs 13 residues. V was pared by 2 bases and J by 4 bases, with 9 bases between. The CDR3 region has the DNA TGTGCCTGGAGTACGGACGTTTACAATGAGCAGTTCTTC. Its protein is CAWSTDVYNEQFF.

The chain carries TRBV2 and TRBJ2-7, with a weak D call TRBD1 (6 bases). V was clipped by 9 bases and J by 3 bases, with 15 bases between them. The CDR3 is 13 amino acids. CDR1 is SNHLY, CDR2 FYNNEI, per germline. The CDR3 DNA reads TGTGCCAGTAGTTTAGGACAGATCTACGAGCAGTACTTC. As protein: CASSLGQIYEQYF.

V is TRBV6-6 and J is TRBJ2-5; D not certain. The V end was cut by 6 bases, the J end by 5 bases, with 4 bases between. Germline loops: CDR1 MNHNY, CDR2 SVGAGI (reference sequence). The CDR3 runs to 10 residues. The CDR3 is CASSRETQYF. CDR3 sequence (DNA): TGTGCCAGCAGCCGGGAGACCCAGTACTTC.

This clone was found once. CDR3 residues: CSVDKGPSSETQYF. CDR3 sequence (DNA): TGCAGCGTTGATAAGGGCCCCTCGAGTGAGACCCAGTACTTC. The chain carries TRBV29-1 and TRBJ2-5, with no clear D. Per the germline V gene, CDR1 is SQVTM and CDR2 is ANQGSEA. This CDR3 spans 14 amino acids. V was clipped by 3 bases and J by 5 bases, with 16 bases between them.

This clone was recorded once. The chain employs TRBV11-2 and TRBJ2-3; D remains ambiguous. The germline V gene encodes CDR1 SGHAT and CDR2 FQNNGV. The CDR3 runs to 14 residues. The germline V and J ends were trimmed by 2 bases and 1 base, with 7 bases remaining between them. The CDR3 bases are TGTGCCAGCAGCTTATATCTTCGCACAGATACGCAGTATTTT. Translated, it gives CASSLYLRTDTQYF.

This clone was seen once. The chain has TRBV5-4 and TRBJ2-1; D is perhaps TRBD1 or TRBD2 (5 bases each). V lost 4 bases to trimming and J lost 6 bases, with 11 bases between them. CDR1 and CDR2 from the germline V gene are SGHNT and YYREEE (reference sequence). The CDR3 extends over 13 amino acids. CDR3 sequence (DNA): TGTGCCAGCAGCCCGGGACCGGGCAATGAGCAGTTCTTC. Translated, it gives CASSPGPGNEQFF.

The chain has TRBV27 and TRBJ2-7; TRBD2 aligns across 7 bases. The CDR3 loop spans 12 amino acids. V was pared by 8 bases and J by 2 bases, with 3 bases of the junction left unmatched. Germline V gene lookup returns CDR1 MNHEY and CDR2 SMNVEV (reference sequence). In DNA, the CDR3 is TGTGCCAGCTCGGGAGGCCCCTACGAGCAGTACTTC. This codes for CASSGGPYEQYF.

This clone was seen just once. The V gene is TRBV7-2, the J gene TRBJ2-5, with D unresolved. The CDR3 is made up of 12 amino acids. The germline V gene has CDR1 SGHTA and CDR2 FQGNSA. The V and J ends lost 5 bases and 5 bases respectively, with 9 bases between them. CDR3 sequence: CASSPRDETQYF. In nucleotides, the CDR3 is TGTGCCAGCAGCCCTAGAGACGAGACCCAGTACTTC.

The rearrangement joins TRBV7-2 to TRBJ2-1; 10 bases fit TRBD2. Germline V gene data show CDR1 as SGHTA and CDR2 as FQGNSA. CDR3 length equals 16 residues. J gave up 4 bases and V 5 bases, and 8 bases lay outside the gene matches. The CDR3 loop is CASSPEGTSAYNEQFF. The CDR3 DNA follows: TGTGCCAGCAGCCCAGAAGGGACTAGCGCATACAATGAGCAGTTCTTC.